This is a list of T cell receptor beta chains from one sample in a study of response to subunit inactivated influenza vaccine. TCRdb passed the RT-PCR reads through MiXCR, listing each CDR3 protein once. In the table there are hundreds of thousands of distinct CDR3 sequences, around 15% of which are singletons. The input for sequencing was PBMCs from blood, taken roughly 15 days before vaccination. These receptors all come from a man in his forties or fifties who received an inactivated influenza vaccine. CDR3s include the opening cysteine and the closing phenylalanine or tryptophan. A D gene is named only where the DNA matches it firmly. The size field is filled for only some rows; it gives once, few, many or a size class.

d_gene: -
v_gene: TRBV20-1
abundance: few
j_gene: TRBJ2-1
CDR3nt: TGCAGTGCTATGACAGGTGCCATGAACAATGAGCAGTTCTTC
CDR3aa: CSAMTGAMNNEQFF

d_gene: TRBD2
v_gene: TRBV11-2
abundance: -
j_gene: TRBJ2-5
CDR3nt: TGTGCCAGCAGCTTAGCGGGGGGAACGGAGACCCAGTACTTC
CDR3aa: CASSLAGGTETQYF

d_gene: -
v_gene: TRBV20-1
abundance: few
j_gene: TRBJ2-7
CDR3nt: TGCAGTGCCAAGGTACCGATATCCTACGAGCAGTACTTC
CDR3aa: CSAKVPISYEQYF

d_gene: TRBD1
v_gene: TRBV10-3
abundance: -
j_gene: TRBJ2-7
CDR3nt: TGTGCCATCAGTCCCGGGACAGGGGGAACATCAAAAGGCTCCTACGAGCAGTACTTC
CDR3aa: CAISPGTGGTSKGSYEQYF

d_gene: -
v_gene: TRBV7-2
abundance: -
j_gene: TRBJ2-2
CDR3nt: TGTGCCAGCAGACGGAGTGGGACCGTTAACACCGGGGAGCTGTTTTTT
CDR3aa: CASRRSGTVNTGELFF

d_gene: TRBD1
v_gene: TRBV7-8
abundance: few
j_gene: TRBJ2-7
CDR3nt: TGTGCCAGCAGCTTAGGCTGGGACAGCTCCTACGAGCAGTACTTC
CDR3aa: CASSLGWDSSYEQYF

d_gene: TRBD2
v_gene: TRBV4-3
abundance: -
j_gene: TRBJ2-1
CDR3nt: TGCGCCAGCAGGAGGGGACTAGCGCCTATGAATGAGCAGTTCTTC
CDR3aa: CASRRGLAPMNEQFF

d_gene: -
v_gene: TRBV29-1
abundance: few
j_gene: TRBJ2-7
CDR3nt: TGCAGCGTTGGGCGGGACTCCTACGAGCAGTACTTC
CDR3aa: CSVGRDSYEQYF

d_gene: TRBD1
v_gene: TRBV12-3/TRBV12-4
abundance: few
j_gene: TRBJ2-2
CDR3nt: TGTGCCAGCAGGGACAGGGCGTACACCGGGGAGCTGTTTTTT
CDR3aa: CASRDRAYTGELFF

d_gene: -
v_gene: TRBV20-1
abundance: -
j_gene: TRBJ1-4
CDR3nt: TGCAGTGCTAGCTCTTTTTCGTCATACAATGAAAAACTGTTTTTT
CDR3aa: CSASSFSSYNEKLFF

d_gene: -
v_gene: TRBV18
abundance: many
j_gene: TRBJ1-2
CDR3nt: TGTGCCAGCTCACCTCCCGGGACCTTGTCCTATGGCTACACCTTC
CDR3aa: CASSPPGTLSYGYTF

d_gene: TRBD1
v_gene: TRBV4-2
abundance: -
j_gene: TRBJ2-7
CDR3nt: TGTGCCAGCAGCCAATCCGGACAGGGCACTTTTATCGAGCAGTACTTC
CDR3aa: CASSQSGQGTFIEQYF

d_gene: TRBD2
v_gene: TRBV6-2/TRBV6-3
abundance: -
j_gene: TRBJ2-7
CDR3nt: TGTGCCAGCAGTCTTCTTAGACTAGCGGTCAAGGGCTACGAGCAGTACTTC
CDR3aa: CASSLLRLAVKGYEQYF

d_gene: -
v_gene: TRBV28
abundance: -
j_gene: TRBJ2-3
CDR3nt: TGTGCCAGCAGGATACAGGGAAATACGCAGTATTTT
CDR3aa: CASRIQGNTQYF

d_gene: TRBD2
v_gene: TRBV6-1
abundance: -
j_gene: TRBJ2-2
CDR3nt: TGTGCCAGTCGTGACGGGGGGGTCGGCACCGGGGAGCTGTTTTTT
CDR3aa: CASRDGGVGTGELFF

d_gene: -
v_gene: TRBV10-3
abundance: -
j_gene: TRBJ1-6
CDR3nt: TGTGCCATCAGTGAGTCAGGGAGAGAGTCACCCCTCCACTTT
CDR3aa: CAISESGRESPLHF

d_gene: -
v_gene: TRBV30
abundance: -
j_gene: TRBJ2-6
CDR3nt: TGTGCCTGGAGTGGAGGGTCTGGGGCCAACGTCCTGACTTTC
CDR3aa: CAWSGGSGANVLTF

d_gene: -
v_gene: TRBV20-1
abundance: -
j_gene: TRBJ2-4
CDR3nt: TGCAGTGCTAGGGAGTATGGTCTTCTAGCCAAAAACATTCAGTACTTC
CDR3aa: CSAREYGLLAKNIQYF

d_gene: -
v_gene: TRBV2
abundance: -
j_gene: TRBJ2-1
CDR3nt: TGTGCCAGCAGTGGTACAGTAAACTACAATGAGCAGTTCTTC
CDR3aa: CASSGTVNYNEQFF

d_gene: TRBD2
v_gene: TRBV30
abundance: few
j_gene: TRBJ2-3
CDR3nt: TGTGCCTGGGGGACTAGCGGAGCCCCACTTGCGCAGTATTTT
CDR3aa: CAWGTSGAPLAQYF

d_gene: -
v_gene: TRBV5-6
abundance: many
j_gene: TRBJ2-7
CDR3nt: TGTGCCAGCAGCTTCGGCAGGGTCTACGAGCAGTACTTC
CDR3aa: CASSFGRVYEQYF

d_gene: -
v_gene: TRBV28
abundance: -
j_gene: TRBJ2-6
CDR3nt: TGTGCCAGCAACACACTCTCTGGGGCCAACGTCCTGACTTTC
CDR3aa: CASNTLSGANVLTF

d_gene: -
v_gene: TRBV7-2
abundance: few
j_gene: TRBJ2-1
CDR3nt: TGTGCCAGCAGCGCGGGGTGGGCCTACTCCTACAATGAGCAGTTCTTC
CDR3aa: CASSAGWAYSYNEQFF

d_gene: -
v_gene: TRBV7-9
abundance: few
j_gene: TRBJ2-3
CDR3nt: TGTGCCAGCAGCTCCTTTCCAGATACGCAGTATTTT
CDR3aa: CASSSFPDTQYF

d_gene: -
v_gene: TRBV5-1
abundance: -
j_gene: TRBJ2-1
CDR3nt: TGCGCCAGCAGCGTGGCCAGACTAGAATACAATGAGCAGTTCTTC
CDR3aa: CASSVARLEYNEQFF

d_gene: -
v_gene: TRBV14
abundance: few
j_gene: TRBJ2-5
CDR3nt: TGTGCCAGCAGCCACAGACGGGGGTTGGGGACCCAGTACTTC
CDR3aa: CASSHRRGLGTQYF

d_gene: TRBD1
v_gene: TRBV11-2
abundance: few
j_gene: TRBJ2-7
CDR3nt: TGTGCCAGCAGCAAACTCAGGGGGACCTACGAGCAGTACTTC
CDR3aa: CASSKLRGTYEQYF

d_gene: TRBD1
v_gene: TRBV28
abundance: few
j_gene: TRBJ2-5
CDR3nt: TGTGCCAGCATCCCCCGCCAGGGGGCGAAGCTACGAGAGACCCAGTACTTC
CDR3aa: CASIPRQGAKLRETQYF

d_gene: TRBD2
v_gene: TRBV25-1
abundance: few
j_gene: TRBJ2-7
CDR3nt: TGTGCCAGCAGTGTGGCTAGCGGGAGTCGGTACGAGCAGTACTTC
CDR3aa: CASSVASGSRYEQYF

d_gene: TRBD2
v_gene: TRBV9
abundance: -
j_gene: TRBJ2-5
CDR3nt: TGTGCCAGCAGCGCTAGCGGGAGGAGTTCTGAGACCCAGTACTTC
CDR3aa: CASSASGRSSETQYF

d_gene: -
v_gene: TRBV2
abundance: -
j_gene: TRBJ1-3
CDR3nt: TGTGCCAGCAGTGGCATGGGGGCGCCCGGAAACACCATATATTTT
CDR3aa: CASSGMGAPGNTIYF

d_gene: TRBD2
v_gene: TRBV6-2/TRBV6-3
abundance: -
j_gene: TRBJ2-3
CDR3nt: TGTGCCAGCAGTTACCAGCGGGGGGGACATACGCAGTATTTT
CDR3aa: CASSYQRGGHTQYF

d_gene: -
v_gene: TRBV6-2/TRBV6-3
abundance: many
j_gene: TRBJ2-7
CDR3nt: TGTGCCAGCAGCCGTTCCCAGAACAGGTTCCCCTACGAGCAGTACTTC
CDR3aa: CASSRSQNRFPYEQYF

d_gene: -
v_gene: TRBV12-3/TRBV12-4
abundance: few
j_gene: TRBJ1-2
CDR3nt: TGTGCCAGCAGTTTAGCGGGGAGGGATCGGATTCAAGGCTACACCTTC
CDR3aa: CASSLAGRDRIQGYTF

d_gene: TRBD1
v_gene: TRBV12-3/TRBV12-4
abundance: few
j_gene: TRBJ2-7
CDR3nt: TGTGCCAGCAGTAAACAGGGGGTCCCCGAGCAGTACTTC
CDR3aa: CASSKQGVPEQYF

d_gene: -
v_gene: TRBV5-1
abundance: -
j_gene: TRBJ2-3
CDR3nt: TGCGCCAGCAGCTTGGCAGCGACTAGCACAGATACGCAGTATTTT
CDR3aa: CASSLAATSTDTQYF

d_gene: -
v_gene: TRBV2
abundance: many
j_gene: TRBJ2-1
CDR3nt: TGTGCCAGTCACTTGGGCTCCTACAATGAGCAGTTCTTC
CDR3aa: CASHLGSYNEQFF

d_gene: TRBD2
v_gene: TRBV20-1
abundance: -
j_gene: TRBJ2-1
CDR3nt: TGCTGTGCTAGAGATCGCCGGGCGAGCGGGGTTTACAATGAGCAGTTCTTC
CDR3aa: CCARDRRASGVYNEQFF

d_gene: -
v_gene: TRBV6-5
abundance: few
j_gene: TRBJ2-4
CDR3nt: TGTGCCAGCAGTTACTCCTCGGGCCAGGGGGCCAAAAACATTCAGTACTTC
CDR3aa: CASSYSSGQGAKNIQYF

d_gene: TRBD2
v_gene: TRBV7-2
abundance: -
j_gene: TRBJ2-1
CDR3nt: TGTGCCAGCAGCCGCCCGGGGGGGACTTTGCAGTTCTTC
CDR3aa: CASSRPGGTLQFF

d_gene: -
v_gene: TRBV12-3/TRBV12-4
abundance: few
j_gene: TRBJ2-1
CDR3nt: TGTGCCAGCAGTTTAGCCCACATAGGCGGTGAGCAGTTCTTC
CDR3aa: CASSLAHIGGEQFF

d_gene: TRBD1
v_gene: TRBV10-1
abundance: -
j_gene: TRBJ1-5
CDR3nt: TGCGCCAGCAGTGACTTCAGGGGACAGAGCAATCAGCCCCAGCATTTT
CDR3aa: CASSDFRGQSNQPQHF

d_gene: TRBD1
v_gene: TRBV6-1
abundance: few
j_gene: TRBJ2-2
CDR3nt: TGTGCCAGCAGTGTCCGGTGGGACAGGCCCACCGGGGAGCTGTTTTTT
CDR3aa: CASSVRWDRPTGELFF

d_gene: -
v_gene: TRBV29-1
abundance: -
j_gene: TRBJ1-2
CDR3nt: TGCAGCGTTGAAAACGTAGGCCTCAGTCCCTTC
CDR3aa: CSVENVGLSPF

d_gene: -
v_gene: TRBV29-1
abundance: -
j_gene: TRBJ1-2
CDR3nt: TGCAGCGTTGGACCGGGGAATGGCTACACCTTC
CDR3aa: CSVGPGNGYTF

d_gene: -
v_gene: TRBV18
abundance: -
j_gene: TRBJ2-2
CDR3nt: TGTGCCAGCTCACCCGTCGGGACGCTAAACGCGAACACCGGGGAGCTGTTTTTT
CDR3aa: CASSPVGTLNANTGELFF

d_gene: -
v_gene: TRBV5-6
abundance: few
j_gene: TRBJ2-3
CDR3nt: TGTGCCAGCAGCTTGGCTAGTACTACGCAGTATTTT
CDR3aa: CASSLASTTQYF

d_gene: -
v_gene: TRBV9
abundance: -
j_gene: TRBJ2-7
CDR3nt: TGTGCCAGCAGCGTAGGCAGTGTGCAATACGAGCAGTACTTC
CDR3aa: CASSVGSVQYEQYF

d_gene: -
v_gene: TRBV4-1
abundance: -
j_gene: TRBJ1-4
CDR3nt: TGCGCCAGCAGCCAAGGACCGGATAGGGGCGAAAAACTGTTTTTT
CDR3aa: CASSQGPDRGEKLFF